These 32 T cell receptor beta chains were sequenced from one sample in a study of vaccination and CD4 T cells after COVID-19. The treatment denotes: approximately nine-day PBMC culture with coronavirus spike peptide pools or control peptides (ViraFEST assay). Pre-COVID-19 pandemic sampling (2011-2018) yielded the unexposed donor's CD4+ T cells. The study sequenced cultured CD4+ T cell DNA using the Oncomine TCR Beta short-read assay. TCRdb re-called the PCR reads through MiXCR, storing one row per CDR3 protein. This sample has 6,500 to 8,000 distinct CDR3 sequences, with about 70% found just once. These receptors have no known antigen. Input material: CD4+ T cells from blood, cultured in vitro. These receptors were taken from a human donor in good health.

The rearrangement uses TRBV12-3 or TRBV12-4 and TRBJ1-1, with D possibly TRBD1 on 5 matching bases. The CDR3 covers 15 residues. V was cut by 6 bases and J by 1 base, with 15 bases left in between. The DNA for the CDR3 is TGTGCCAGCAGACCGATGACAGATACGAACACTGAAGCTTTCTTT. Translating gives CASRPMTDTNTEAFF.

This clonotype was picked up one time. The chain recombines TRBV18 with TRBJ1-1; possible D gene TRBD1, 6 bases. CDR1 is KGHSH, CDR2 LQKENI, per germline. Deletions cut 2 bases from V and 2 bases from J, with 15 bases between. There are 16 residues in the CDR3. In DNA, the CDR3 is TGTGCCAGCTCACCAACACAGGGCGTGGGTAACACTGAAGCTTTCTTT. Its translation: CASSPTQGVGNTEAFF.

The V and J genes are TRBV18 and TRBJ2-5; D gene uncertain. Germline CDR1 is KGHSH and CDR2 is LQKENI. CDR3 length equals 13 residues. V shed 2 bases and J shed 1 base, with 5 bases lying between them. The CDR3 loop is CASSPKFQETQYF. CDR3 bases: TGTGCCAGCTCACCAAAATTCCAAGAGACCCAGTACTTC.

The chain has TRBV5-3 and TRBJ1-1; no firm D call. TRBV5-3 falls under the ORF class, with uncertain function. The V end lost 2 bases, the J end lost 7 bases, and 3 bases lay between the germline ends. This CDR3 has 10 residues. The CDR3 sequence: CARSLGEAFF. In DNA, the CDR3 is TGTGCCAGAAGCTTAGGTGAAGCTTTCTTT.

The chain combines TRBV7-8 with TRBJ1-5; D may be TRBD1 (6 bases). This CDR3 comprises 15 residues. Trimming stripped 5 bases from V and 6 bases from J, with 17 bases between. From germline, CDR1 is SGHVS and CDR2 FQNEAQ. The CDR3, as DNA: TGTGCCAGCAGCCATTACAGGGATAGTTCTCAGCCCCAGCATTTT. This codes for CASSHYRDSSQPQHF.

This clonotype was observed a single time. The chain employs TRBV7-2 and TRBJ2-5; D not certain. V lost 2 bases and J lost 5, with 3 bases in between. This CDR3 has 11 amino acids. The germline CDR1 and CDR2 sequences are SGHTA and FQGNSA. The CDR3 region is CASSLSETQYF. CDR3 in DNA: TGTGCCAGCAGCTTAAGTGAGACCCAGTACTTC.

The J gene is TRBJ1-1, the V gene TRBV6-1, with a possible D match to TRBD1 (5 bases). The CDR3 runs 13 residues. The germline CDR1 and CDR2 sequences are MNHNS and SASEGT. V shed 3 bases and J shed 7 bases, with 12 bases lying between them. Written as DNA, the CDR3 is TGTGCCAGCAGTGACCGGGACGGACTTGAAGCTTTCTTT. Its translation is CASSDRDGLEAFF.

V usage is TRBV12-3 or TRBV12-4 and J usage is TRBJ1-2; D call uncertain. The V and J ends lost 1 base and 7 bases respectively, with 13 bases between them. The CDR3 spans 14 residues. Here the CDR3 reads CASSLGAKTIGYTF. In DNA, the CDR3 is TGTGCCAGCAGTTTAGGTGCCAAAACTATTGGCTACACCTTC.

The chain employs TRBV28 and TRBJ2-7; 10 positions match TRBD1. The germline V gene encodes CDR1 MDHEN and CDR2 SYDVKM. V was pared by 7 bases and J by 7 bases, with 10 bases of the junction left unmatched. This CDR3 contains 14 residues. CDR3 sequence (DNA): TGTGCCAGCACGCGGGACAGGGGTTTCTGGGAGCAGTACTTC. Protein product: CASTRDRGFWEQYF.

This chain links TRBV7-6 with TRBJ2-1; no reliable D call. CDR3 length equals 14 residues. Germline CDR1 reads SGHVS; CDR2 reads FNYEAQ. Trimming left V 2 bases short and J 1 base short, with 6 bases between. CDR3: CASSLIGSYNEQFF. In DNA form, the CDR3 reads TGTGCCAGCAGCTTAATCGGGTCCTACAATGAGCAGTTCTTC.

V and J are TRBV7-2 and TRBJ2-7; D remains ambiguous. Germline CDR1 reads SGHTA; CDR2 reads FQGNSA. This CDR3 is built from 13 residues. The V gene lost 1 base and the J gene lost 4 bases, with 8 bases spanning the gap. Here the CDR3 DNA reads TGTGCCAGCAGCTTAGGTGGTCAGTACGAGCAGTACTTC. Its translation is CASSLGGQYEQYF.

The chain combines TRBV20-1 with TRBJ1-2; TRBD1 is a possible D gene (5 bases). V gave up 5 bases and J gave up 8 bases, with 21 bases separating them. Germline assignment: CDR1 DFQATT and CDR2 SNEGSKA (reference sequence). CDR3 size: 14 residues. This chain's CDR3 is CSAFQGENYVGYTF. CDR3 DNA sequence: TGCAGTGCTTTCCAGGGAGAGAACTATGTGGGCTACACCTTC.

The sample holds a few counts of this clonotype. The chain joins TRBV6-4 to TRBJ1-2, with 7 bases aligning to TRBD1. The germline V gene has CDR1 MRHNA and CDR2 SNTAGT. V lost 7 bases to trimming and J lost 5 bases; unmatched junction nucleotides: 13. The CDR3 runs 15 residues. CDR3 amino acids: CASKTGKEGVYGYTF. CDR3 DNA sequence: TGTGCCAGCAAGACAGGGAAAGAAGGGGTATATGGCTACACCTTC.

This rearrangement joins TRBV6-2 or TRBV6-3 to TRBJ1-2; 7 bases are shared with TRBD1. The CDR3 has 13 residues. CDR1 MNHEY and CDR2 SVGEGT come from the germline V gene. The J segment lost 7 bases and the V segment lost 6 bases, leaving 8 bases of the junction unmatched. As DNA, the CDR3 is TGTGCCAGCAGATTCCGCAGGGGGGCTGGCTACACCTTC. Its protein product is CASRFRRGAGYTF.

CDR3 residues: CASERPGTQYF. The CDR3 DNA reads TGTGCCAGCGAGAGGCCCGGCACGCAGTATTTT. The genes are TRBV6-2 or TRBV6-3 and TRBJ2-3; D is uncertain. Trimming left V 8 bases short and J 9 bases short, with 12 bases between. The CDR3 spans 11 residues. Germline values: CDR1 MNHEY, CDR2 SVGEGT.

The chain combines TRBV7-6 with TRBJ1-5; D is perhaps TRBD1 (5 bases). The CDR3 sequence is 16 residues long. Trimming stripped 5 bases from V and 2 bases from J, with 16 bases between. Germline CDR1 reads SGHVS; CDR2 reads FNYEAQ. The CDR3 nucleotides read TGTGCCAGCAGCCCAGCGCAGGGTTGGGGCAATCAGCCCCAGCATTTT. It specifies CASSPAQGWGNQPQHF. Full variable domain (missing parts from reference TRBV7-6 and TRBJ1-5): GAGVSQSPRYKVTKRGQDVALRCDPISGHVSLYWYRQALGQGPEFLTYFNYEAQQDKSGLPNDRFSAERPEGSISTLTIQRTEQRDSAMYRCASSPAQGWGNQPQHFGDGTRLSIL.

As regards this clonotype: In this CDR3 the conserved last residue, phenylalanine or tryptophan, is missing, so a read error is likely. The V call is TRBV6-2 or TRBV6-3, the J call TRBJ1-2, with TRBD1 matching 10 bases. Germline values: CDR1 MNHEY, CDR2 SVGEGT. There are 16 residues in the CDR3. The junction had 11 bases not matched to a gene; V was cut back by 6 bases and J by 4 bases. The CDR3 sequence is CASREAGTGALYGYTL. The CDR3 coding sequence is TGTGCCAGCAGGGAAGCCGGGACAGGGGCCCTCTATGGCTACACCCTC.

The chain couples TRBV20-1 to TRBJ2-3; D ambiguous. The ends were cut back, 1 base at V and 0 bases at J, with 11 bases in the middle. The germline CDR1 and CDR2 sequences are DFQATT and SNEGSKA (reference sequence). The CDR3 runs to 15 residues. The CDR3, as DNA: TGCAGTGCTAGAGCCCGCAGGAATAGCACAGATACGCAGTATTTT. Protein: CSARARRNSTDTQYF.

V and J are TRBV20-1 and TRBJ1-2, with TRBD1 as a possible D gene (6 bases). The CDR3 covers 14 residues. Germline V gene lookup returns CDR1 DFQATT and CDR2 SNEGSKA (reference sequence). V shed 3 bases and J shed 2 bases, with 13 bases lying between them. The CDR3 sequence is CSARGRTVNYGYTF. CDR3 nucleotides: TGCAGTGCTAGGGGGAGGACAGTAAACTATGGCTACACCTTC.

The chain combines TRBV2 with TRBJ1-5; D is perhaps TRBD1 (5 bases). The CDR3 is 14 amino acids. Germline V gives CDR1 SNHLY, CDR2 FYNNEI. The ends were cut back, 5 bases at V and 0 bases at J, with 8 bases in the middle. The chain's CDR3 is CASSTQDSNQPQHF. The DNA of the CDR3 is TGTGCCAGCAGTACACAGGATAGCAATCAGCCCCAGCATTTT.

To note about this clonotype: The junction departs from germline at one end; a sequencing error may be responsible. The V and J genes are TRBV10-1 and TRBJ2-1; D is uncertain. The CDR3 spans 13 residues. Germline values: CDR1 WNHNN, CDR2 SYGVQD (reference sequence). In DNA, the CDR3 is TGCGCCAGCAGTTTCGGCGTCGGCAATGGGCAGTTCTTC. This codes for CASSFGVGNGQFF.

The chain has TRBV6-1 and TRBJ2-4; D not resolved. This CDR3 comprises 17 residues. Trimming shortened V by 6 bases and J by 0 bases, and 18 bases separated the two germline ends. The V gene's germline CDR1 is MNHNS and CDR2 SASEGT. The CDR3 DNA follows: TGTGCCAGCAGGACGAGAACATCAGAGCTAGCCAAAAACATTCAGTACTTC. Translating gives CASRTRTSELAKNIQYF.

The V call is TRBV19, the J call TRBJ2-3, with 10 positions matching TRBD1. The V segment lost 3 bases and the J segment 3 bases; nucleotides outside the gene matches: 6. Germline V gene sequence: CDR1 LNHDA, CDR2 SQIVND (reference sequence). There are 16 residues in the CDR3. The CDR3 reads CASSIGQGEETDTQYF. The CDR3 DNA follows: TGTGCCAGTAGTATTGGACAGGGGGAAGAGACAGATACGCAGTATTTT. The full variable domain, completed using reference TRBV19 and TRBJ2-3, is DGGITQSPKYLFRKEGQNVTLSCEQNLNHDAMYWYRQDPGQGLRLIYYSQIVNDFQKGDIAEGYSVSREKKESFPLTVTSAQKNPTAFYLCASSIGQGEETDTQYFGPGTRLTVL.

This chain uses TRBV6-1 with TRBJ2-1; 8 nucleotides align to TRBD1. The V gene's germline CDR1 is MNHNS and CDR2 SASEGT. CDR3 length equals 14 residues. V gave up 10 bases and J gave up 4 bases; unmatched junction bases: 9. CDR3 sequence: CATRDRTPYNEQFF. The CDR3 DNA sequence: TGTGCCACCAGGGACAGGACCCCATACAATGAGCAGTTCTTC.

The J gene is TRBJ2-7, the V gene TRBV6-1; 9 bases map to TRBD1. CDR3 length equals 14 residues. CDR1 is MNHNS, CDR2 SASEGT, per germline. V shed 5 bases, J shed 5 bases, and the junction held 7 bases outside the gene matches. The CDR3 DNA reads TGTGCCAGCAGTATGGGAGACAGGGGGAACGAGCAGTACTTC. Amino acid sequence: CASSMGDRGNEQYF.

The chain employs TRBV19 and TRBJ2-5, with 9 bases aligning to TRBD1. Germline CDR1 reads LNHDA; CDR2 reads SQIVND (reference sequence). The CDR3 consists of 15 residues. V lost 6 bases, J lost 4 bases, and 9 bases stayed unmatched. The CDR3 DNA sequence: TGTGCCAGTAGGTATGGACAGGGGTTCGGAGAGACCCAGTACTTC. Its translation: CASRYGQGFGETQYF. The full variable domain, its missing parts supplied by reference TRBV19 and TRBJ2-5, is DGGITQSPKYLFRKEGQNVTLSCEQNLNHDAMYWYRQDPGQGLRLIYYSQIVNDFQKGDIAEGYSVSREKKESFPLTVTSAQKNPTAFYLCASRYGQGFGETQYFGPGTRLLVL.

This sequence joins TRBV6-5 and TRBJ1-2; 9 nucleotides match TRBD1. The V and J ends lost 4 bases and 7 bases, in that order; junction bases with no gene match: 7. The germline V gene has CDR1 MNHEY and CDR2 SVGAGI. The CDR3 has 14 residues. CDR3 nucleotide sequence: TGTGCCAGCAGTTCAACAGGGGGCGGGGGTGGCTACACCTTC. Translated: CASSSTGGGGGYTF.

The rearrangement uses TRBV19 and TRBJ1-1; D is unresolved. V dropped 4 bases and J dropped 1 base, with 4 bases sitting between them. Germline V gene sequence: CDR1 LNHDA, CDR2 SQIVND (reference sequence). The length of the CDR3 is 12 residues. CDR3 DNA: TGTGCCAGTAGTAGACAGAACACTGAAGCTTTCTTT. This gives the protein CASSRQNTEAFF.

The J gene is TRBJ2-3, the V gene TRBV20-1; D is uncertain. Per germline, CDR1 DFQATT and CDR2 SNEGSKA (reference sequence). V lost 6 bases and J lost 3, with 4 bases in between. This CDR3 region has 10 residues. In DNA, the CDR3 is TGCAGTGCGGCTACAGATACGCAGTATTTT. Amino acids: CSAATDTQYF.

This chain connects TRBV5-5 to TRBJ1-2; TRBD1 matches 8 bases. Germline-derived CDR1 and CDR2 are SGHKS and YYEKEE (reference sequence). J was trimmed by 4 bases and V by 3 bases; bases with no gene match: 8. CDR3 size: 15 residues. The CDR3 sequence: CASSSTGGTLYGYTF. In DNA form, the CDR3 reads TGTGCCAGCAGCTCCACAGGGGGTACCCTCTATGGCTACACCTTC.

The rearrangement joins TRBV2 to TRBJ2-5; unclear D gene. Trimming removed 6 bases from V and 4 bases from J, with 12 bases in between. Germline V gene data show CDR1 as SNHLY and CDR2 as FYNNEI. This CDR3 is built from 13 residues. Here the CDR3 DNA reads TGTGCCAGCAGCGCCGATGGGCGAGAGACCCAGTACTTC. Protein sequence: CASSADGRETQYF.

The chain uses TRBV15 and TRBJ2-2, with D tentatively TRBD1 (5 bases). Germline CDR1 and CDR2: LNHNV and YYDKDF (reference sequence). The CDR3 runs to 15 residues. With 3 bases removed from V and 1 base from J, the gap between germline ends came to 9 bases. Here the CDR3 reads CATSRKQGNTGELFF. The DNA of the CDR3 is TGTGCCACCAGCAGGAAGCAGGGGAACACCGGGGAGCTGTTTTTT. Full variable domain (remainder filled in from reference TRBV15 and TRBJ2-2): DAMVIQNPRYQVTQFGKPVTLSCSQTLNHNVMYWYQQKSSQAPKLLFHYYDKDFNNEADTPDNFQSRRPNTSFCFLDIRSPGLGDTAMYLCATSRKQGNTGELFFGEGSRLTVL.